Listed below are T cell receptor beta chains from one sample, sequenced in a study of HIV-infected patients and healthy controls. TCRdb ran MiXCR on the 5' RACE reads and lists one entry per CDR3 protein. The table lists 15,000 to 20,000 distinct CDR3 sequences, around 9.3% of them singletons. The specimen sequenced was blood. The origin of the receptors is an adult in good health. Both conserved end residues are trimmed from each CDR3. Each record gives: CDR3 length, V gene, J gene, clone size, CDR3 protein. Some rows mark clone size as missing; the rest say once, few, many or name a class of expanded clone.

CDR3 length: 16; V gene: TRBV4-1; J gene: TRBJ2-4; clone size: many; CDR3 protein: ASSQEGVTVGAKNIQY
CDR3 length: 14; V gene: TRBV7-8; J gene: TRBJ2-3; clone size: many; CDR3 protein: ASSVLPSGKTDTQY
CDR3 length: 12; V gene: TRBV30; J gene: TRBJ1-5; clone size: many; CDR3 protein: ALNTGTLHQPQH
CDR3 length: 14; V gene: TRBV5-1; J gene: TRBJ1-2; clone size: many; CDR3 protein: ASRLIGQGAGYGYT
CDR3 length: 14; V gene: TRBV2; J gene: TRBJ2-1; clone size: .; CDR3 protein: ASSWNGGSSYNEQF
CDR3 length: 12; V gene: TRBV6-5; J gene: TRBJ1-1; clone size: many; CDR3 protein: ASSYRTENLKAF
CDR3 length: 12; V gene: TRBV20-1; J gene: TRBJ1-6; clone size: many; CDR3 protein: SATRTGEASPLH
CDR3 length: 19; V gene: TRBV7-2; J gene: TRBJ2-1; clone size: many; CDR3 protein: ASSFWGPLVQGRGSYNEQF
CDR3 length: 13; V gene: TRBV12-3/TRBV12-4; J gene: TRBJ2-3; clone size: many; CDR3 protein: ASSLVQSLTDTQY
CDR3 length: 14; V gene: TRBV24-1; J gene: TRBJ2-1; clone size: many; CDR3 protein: ATSDAGVSSYNEQF
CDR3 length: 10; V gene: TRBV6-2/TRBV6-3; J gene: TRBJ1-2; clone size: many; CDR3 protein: ASSYTAYGYT
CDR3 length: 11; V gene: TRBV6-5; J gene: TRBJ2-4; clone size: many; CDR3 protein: ASTNQGENIQY
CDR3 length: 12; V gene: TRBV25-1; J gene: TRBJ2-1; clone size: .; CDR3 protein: ASSGTSGNNEQF
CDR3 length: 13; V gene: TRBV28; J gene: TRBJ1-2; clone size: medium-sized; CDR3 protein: ASTPLRDRLYGYT
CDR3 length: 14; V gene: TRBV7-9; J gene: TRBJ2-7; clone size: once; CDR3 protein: ASSFSDSSSSYEQY
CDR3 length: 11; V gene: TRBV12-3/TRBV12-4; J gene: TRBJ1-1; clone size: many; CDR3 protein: ASSLAGLRKAF
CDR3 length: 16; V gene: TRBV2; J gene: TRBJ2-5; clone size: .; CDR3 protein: ASSEALGSHGAQETQY
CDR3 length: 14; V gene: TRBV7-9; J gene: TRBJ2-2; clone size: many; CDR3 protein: ASSSPDRPLTGELF
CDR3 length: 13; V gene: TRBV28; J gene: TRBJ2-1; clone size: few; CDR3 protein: ASSSEGQGAYEQF
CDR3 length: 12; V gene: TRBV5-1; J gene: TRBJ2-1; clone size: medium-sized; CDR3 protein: ASSLGSFSDEQF
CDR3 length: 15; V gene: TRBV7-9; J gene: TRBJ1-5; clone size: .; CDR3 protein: ASSLARTGRRNQPQH
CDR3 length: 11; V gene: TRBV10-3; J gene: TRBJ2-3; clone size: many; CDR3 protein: AISAEPRDTQY
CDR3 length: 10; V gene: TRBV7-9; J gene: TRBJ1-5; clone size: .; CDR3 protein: ASSPADQPQH
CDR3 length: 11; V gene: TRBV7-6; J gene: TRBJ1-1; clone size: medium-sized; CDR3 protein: ASSQNKNTEAF
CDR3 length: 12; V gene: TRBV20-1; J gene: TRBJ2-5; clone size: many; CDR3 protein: SAADRGRPGTQY
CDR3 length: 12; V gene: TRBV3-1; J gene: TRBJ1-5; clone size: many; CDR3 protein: ASSQARVGQPQH
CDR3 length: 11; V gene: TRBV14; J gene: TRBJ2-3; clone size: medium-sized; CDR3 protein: ASRLMSTDTQY
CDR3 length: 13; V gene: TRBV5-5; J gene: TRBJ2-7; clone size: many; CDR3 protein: ASSLGGITLNEQY
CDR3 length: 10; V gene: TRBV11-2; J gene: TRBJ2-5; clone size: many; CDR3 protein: ASSLVPQTQY
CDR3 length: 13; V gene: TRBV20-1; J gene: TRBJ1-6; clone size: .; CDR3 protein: SARDKVYGNSPLH
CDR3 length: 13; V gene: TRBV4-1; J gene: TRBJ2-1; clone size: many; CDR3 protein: ASSQDEGGGDEQF
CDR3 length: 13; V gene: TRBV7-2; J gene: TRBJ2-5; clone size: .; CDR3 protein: ASSLTSGGKETQY
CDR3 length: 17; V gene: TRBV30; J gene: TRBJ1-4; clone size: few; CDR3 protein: AWTSARVYSSATNEKLF
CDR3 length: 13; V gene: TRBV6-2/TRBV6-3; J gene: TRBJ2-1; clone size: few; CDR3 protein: ASGWGQGLAREQF
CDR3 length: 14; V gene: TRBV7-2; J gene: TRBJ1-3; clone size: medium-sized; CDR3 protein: ASSFWTRGPGNTIY
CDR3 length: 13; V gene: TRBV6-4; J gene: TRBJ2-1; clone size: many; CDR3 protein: ASSDRGGSYNEQF
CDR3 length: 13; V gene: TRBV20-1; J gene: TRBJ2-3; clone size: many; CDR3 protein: SASPEPGGTDTQY
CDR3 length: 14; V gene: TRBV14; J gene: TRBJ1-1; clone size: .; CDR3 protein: ASSQDVGRIPTEAF
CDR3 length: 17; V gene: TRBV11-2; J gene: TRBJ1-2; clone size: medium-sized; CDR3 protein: ASSLVRDRRTQGYYGYT
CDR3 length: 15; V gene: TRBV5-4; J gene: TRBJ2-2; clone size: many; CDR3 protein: ASSLSTLAKNTGELF
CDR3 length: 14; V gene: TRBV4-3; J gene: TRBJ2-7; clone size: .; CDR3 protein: ARSQDPEGESYEQY
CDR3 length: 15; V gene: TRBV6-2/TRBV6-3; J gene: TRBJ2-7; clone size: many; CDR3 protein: ASTERDPRQGAYEQY
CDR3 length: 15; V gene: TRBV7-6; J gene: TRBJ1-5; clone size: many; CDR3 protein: ASSLFRGRTSNQPQH
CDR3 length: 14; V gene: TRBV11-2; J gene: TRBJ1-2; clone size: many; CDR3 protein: ASSFPGQGRVDGYT
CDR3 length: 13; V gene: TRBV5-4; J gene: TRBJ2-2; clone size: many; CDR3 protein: ASSPTSGSTGELF
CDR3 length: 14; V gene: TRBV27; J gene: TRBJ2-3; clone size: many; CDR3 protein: ASSSTGGPFTDTQY
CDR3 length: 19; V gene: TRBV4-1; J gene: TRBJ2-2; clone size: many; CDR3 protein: ASSQVGLAGGAYANTGELF
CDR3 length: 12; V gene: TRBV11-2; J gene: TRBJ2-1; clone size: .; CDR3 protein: ASSISGTYNEQF
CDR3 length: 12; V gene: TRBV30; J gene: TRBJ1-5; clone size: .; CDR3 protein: AWSVRLGGQPQH
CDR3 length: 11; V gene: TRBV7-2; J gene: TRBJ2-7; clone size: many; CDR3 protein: ASSQTGGGEQY